Below, 3 T cell receptor beta chains from the same sample are listed, as sequenced in a study of glioma-infiltrating T cells. TCR alpha and beta CDR3 regions were amplified from RNA using iRepertoire nested multiplex PCR. Each CDR3 protein is one row after TCRdb ran MiXCR on the multiplex PCR reads. This table holds around 130,000 distinct CDR3 sequences, around 23% found once. The sample was glioma tissue, nonneoplastic brain tissue, or PBMCs (not recorded which). These receptor sequences come from a human donor with low-grade glioma or glioblastoma, undergoing nonglioma brain surgery, or in good health (not recorded which).

Ten or more counts support this clonotype. J is TRBJ2-5 and V is TRBV27, with D perhaps matching TRBD1 (6 bases). CDR3 size: 15 residues. The germline gives CDR1 MNHEY, CDR2 SMNVEV (reference sequence). The germline V and J ends were trimmed by 0 bases and 9 bases, with 17 bases remaining between them. CDR3 protein: CASSLSSQGIKAQYF. The DNA for the CDR3 is TGTGCCAGCAGTTTATCGTCCCAGGGGATCAAGGCCCAGTACTTC.

V is TRBV4-1 and J is TRBJ2-5; a weak D match, TRBD1 (5 bases). With 2 bases removed from V and 0 bases from J, the gap between germline ends came to 10 bases. This CDR3 has 15 residues. In germline, CDR1 is MGHRA, CDR2 YSYEKL. The DNA for the CDR3 is TGCGCCAGCAGCCAAACCGACAGCCACCAAGAGACCCAGTACTTC. Amino acids: CASSQTDSHQETQYF.

Worth noting for this clonotype: A much bigger clone sits one base away, suggesting this may be a read error. The chain uses TRBV27 and TRBJ2-2, with D tentatively TRBD1 (5 bases). Germline V lookup: CDR1 MNHEY, CDR2 SMNVEV (reference sequence). The CDR3 length is 14 residues. V dropped 8 bases and J dropped 2 bases, with 12 bases sitting between them. The DNA of the CDR3 is TGTGCCAGCGGTCGAGACAGTAACACCGGGGAGCTGTTTTTT. This sequence encodes CASGRDSNTGELFF.